Given below is one T cell receptor (beta chain) in context. Its antigen is not known. The data originate from a study of T cells in localized non-small cell lung cancer. Overall study results and limits: Density of T cells in blood, when higher, went with longer overall survival. Measurement of T cell clonality placed uninvolved adjacent lung highest, above the level in tumor. Within adjacent lung there appeared a median approximately 60 of the top 100 tumor clones. Without multi-region sequencing, intratumor heterogeneity could not be excluded.

The assay was immunoSEQ multiplex PCR, and TCRdb's table has in-frame clones only and misses some. The sample contains tens of thousands of clones, 84% of which appear only once. The CDR3 totals 10 residues. V was cut by 6 bases and J by 7 bases, with 6 bases left in between. The V gene's germline CDR1 is WNHNN and CDR2 SYGVQD (reference sequence). The J gene is TRBJ1-1, the V gene TRBV10-1; D gene ambiguous. Sequenced here: peripheral blood, sampled before any cancer treatment. The sequence was collected from a female donor of 60 years or more with stage I lung adenocarcinoma. CDR3 residues: CASRLVEAFF. In DNA, the CDR3 is TGCGCCAGCAGATTAGTTGAAGCTTTCTTT.